This record covers a single T cell receptor (beta chain). Its antigen is still unknown. The data are from a study of OX40 agonist ivuxolimab in advanced cancers. Overall study context: Ivuxolimab, an agonist antibody against OX40 (CD134), was given to patients.

Study-wide results and caveats: With doses of 0.1 to 3.0 mg/kg, CD4+ and CD8+ blood T cells had undergone clonal expansion by week 6. No determination was made of the antigen specificity of the expanded peripheral T cells.

The germline CDR1 and CDR2 sequences are GTSNPN and SVGIG (reference sequence). The CDR3 runs 13 residues. V was shortened by 7 bases and J by 2 bases, with 14 bases between the two germline ends. It was autoimmune disease history or systemic immunosuppression that excluded patients. TCRdb keeps only in-frame clones here, not all; method: immunoSEQ multiplex PCR. The top ten hold less than 10% of the sample, which has tens of thousands of clones, 92% seen once. The chain recombines TRBV30 with TRBJ1-1; no firm D call. Sequences were derived from CD4+ or CD8+ T cells sorted from blood, sampled in a trial of the OX40 agonist ivuxolimab. This TCR came from an adult with an advanced solid tumor such as melanoma, head and neck, liver or kidney cancer. In nucleotides, the CDR3 is TGTGCCTCCGGTGAGGGAGTAAACACTGAAGCTTTCTTT. Protein sequence: CASGEGVNTEAFF.